The clone carrying this TCR beta chain was detected only a few times. Its antigen is undetermined. It may be a read error: a sequence one base away is much more abundant. This entry comes from a study of prognosis after radiotherapy for stage I lung cancer. Study as a whole: Patients with non-small cell lung cancer were all judged medically inoperable. Aged roughly 50 to 95 years, with a median of approximately 78 years, the patients were 10 to 15 men and more than 5 women.

TCR beta CDR3 was amplified from genomic DNA by two-round multiplex PCR. The use of primers specific to each TRBV and TRBJ gene characterized first-round PCR. TCRdb fed the multiplex PCR reads into MiXCR, producing one record per CDR3 protein. The table has about 34,000 distinct CDR3 sequences, 32% seen once. The CDR3 consists of 13 residues. Germline CDR1 and CDR2: MNHEY and SVGEGT. Study-level points and caveats: A difference in TRBV and TRBJ gene usage was reportedly seen between patients with and without metastases.

The receptor was derived from a donor over 45 with non-small cell lung cancer. This chain connects TRBV6-2 or TRBV6-3 to TRBJ1-4, with a tentative D call TRBD1 (5 bases). The source material was PBMCs, sampled before or after stereotactic body radiation therapy (not recorded which). Written as DNA, the CDR3 is TGTGTCAGCACCGACAGAACTAATGAAAAACTGTTTTTT. The encoded protein is CVSTDRTNEKLFF.